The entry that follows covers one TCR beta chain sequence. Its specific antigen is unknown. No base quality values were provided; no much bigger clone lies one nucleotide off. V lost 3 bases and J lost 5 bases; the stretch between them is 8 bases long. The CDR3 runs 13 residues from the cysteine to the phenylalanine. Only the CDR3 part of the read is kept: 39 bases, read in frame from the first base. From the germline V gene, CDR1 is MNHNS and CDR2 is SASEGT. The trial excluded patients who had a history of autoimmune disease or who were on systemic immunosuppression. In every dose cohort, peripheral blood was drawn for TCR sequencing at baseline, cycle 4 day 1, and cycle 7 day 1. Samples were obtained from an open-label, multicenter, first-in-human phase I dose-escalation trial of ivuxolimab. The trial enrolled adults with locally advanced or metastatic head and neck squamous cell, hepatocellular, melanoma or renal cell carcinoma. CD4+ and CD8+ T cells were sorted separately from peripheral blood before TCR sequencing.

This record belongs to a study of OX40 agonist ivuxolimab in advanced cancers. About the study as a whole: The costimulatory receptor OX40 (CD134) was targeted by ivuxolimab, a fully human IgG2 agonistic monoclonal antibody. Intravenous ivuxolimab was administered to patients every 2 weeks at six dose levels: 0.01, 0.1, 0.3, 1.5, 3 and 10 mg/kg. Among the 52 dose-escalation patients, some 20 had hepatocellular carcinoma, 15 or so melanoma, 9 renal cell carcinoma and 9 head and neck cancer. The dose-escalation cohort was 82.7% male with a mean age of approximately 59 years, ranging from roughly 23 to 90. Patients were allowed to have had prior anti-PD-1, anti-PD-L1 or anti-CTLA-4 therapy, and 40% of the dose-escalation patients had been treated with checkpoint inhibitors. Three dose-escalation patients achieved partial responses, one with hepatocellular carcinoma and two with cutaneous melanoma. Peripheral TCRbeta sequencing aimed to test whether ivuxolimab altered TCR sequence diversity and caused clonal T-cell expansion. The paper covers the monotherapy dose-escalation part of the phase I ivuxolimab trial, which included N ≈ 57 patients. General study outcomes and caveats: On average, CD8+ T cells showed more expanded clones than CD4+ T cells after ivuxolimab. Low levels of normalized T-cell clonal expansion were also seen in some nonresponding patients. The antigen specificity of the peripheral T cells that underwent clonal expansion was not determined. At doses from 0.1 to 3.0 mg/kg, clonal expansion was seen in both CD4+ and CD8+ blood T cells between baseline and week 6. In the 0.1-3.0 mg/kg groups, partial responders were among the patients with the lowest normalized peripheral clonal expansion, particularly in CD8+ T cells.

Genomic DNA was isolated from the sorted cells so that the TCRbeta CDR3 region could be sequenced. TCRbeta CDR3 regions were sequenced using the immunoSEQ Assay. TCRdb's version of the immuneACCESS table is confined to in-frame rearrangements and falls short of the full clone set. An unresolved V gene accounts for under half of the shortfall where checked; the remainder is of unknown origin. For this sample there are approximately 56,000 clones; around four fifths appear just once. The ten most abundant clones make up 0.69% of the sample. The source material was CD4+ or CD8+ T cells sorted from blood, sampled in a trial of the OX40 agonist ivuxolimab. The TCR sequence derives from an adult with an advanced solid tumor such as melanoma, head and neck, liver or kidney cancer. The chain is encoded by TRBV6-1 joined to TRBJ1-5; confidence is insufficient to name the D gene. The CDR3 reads CASSDTWDQPQHF. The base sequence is TGTGCCAGCAGTGATACCTGGGATCAGCCCCAGCATTTT.